The next 8 T cell receptor beta chains were all read from a single sample in a study of early T cells in non-severe SARS-CoV-2 infection. Each CDR3 protein gets one entry after TCRdb re-called the 5' RACE reads with MiXCR. The data contain approximately 50,000 distinct CDR3 sequences, about 12% of them singletons. What was sequenced was whole blood. The receptors originated from an adult who was a healthcare worker with PCR-confirmed SARS-CoV-2 infection or an uninfected control (not recorded which).

This clonotype was found a few times. The chain employs TRBV7-2 and TRBJ1-1; no clear D. V dropped 1 base and J dropped 6 bases, with 12 bases sitting between them. The CDR3 totals 14 residues. The germline CDR1 and CDR2 sequences are SGHTA and FQGNSA. This CDR3 is CASSLGPQRAEAFF. The CDR3 DNA sequence: TGTGCCAGCAGCTTAGGACCACAAAGGGCTGAAGCTTTCTTT.

Many counts were recorded for this clonotype. This chain connects TRBV7-9 to TRBJ1-1; D is unclear. The germline gives CDR1 SEHNR, CDR2 FQNEAQ (reference sequence). The CDR3 is 12 amino acids. Trimming left V 5 bases short and J 10 bases short, with 14 bases between. CDR3 amino acids: CASSVIEGRAFF. For the CDR3, the DNA is TGTGCCAGCAGCGTGATCGAGGGTCGAGCTTTCTTT.

This clonotype occurred a few times. The chain combines TRBV28 with TRBJ2-7; 7 nucleotides line up with TRBD1. V gave up 6 bases and J gave up 0 bases; unmatched junction bases: 11. CDR3 size: 16 residues. Germline V gives CDR1 MDHEN, CDR2 SYDVKM. The chain's CDR3 is CASRGSGRGSSYEQYF. CDR3 nucleotide sequence: TGTGCCAGCAGGGGGAGCGGCAGGGGGAGCTCCTACGAGCAGTACTTC.

There are many counts of this clonotype. The gene calls are TRBV10-3 and TRBJ2-3; D unresolved. Between the trimmed V and J ends, which lost 10 bases and 2 bases, there was a span of 13 bases. Germline V gene sequence: CDR1 ENHRY, CDR2 SYGVKD. The CDR3 spans 13 residues. The CDR3 loop reads CATRALITDTQYF. The CDR3 DNA is TGTGCCACCCGGGCCCTTATCACAGATACGCAGTATTTT.

V is TRBV20-1 and J is TRBJ2-5, with D perhaps given as TRBD1 or TRBD2 (5 bases each). Germline-derived CDR1 and CDR2 are DFQATT and SNEGSKA (reference sequence). The CDR3 totals 13 residues. V gave up 6 bases and J gave up 6 bases, with 17 bases separating them. CDR3 region: CSARRDLGKTQYF. The DNA for the CDR3 is TGCAGTGCGCGTCGGGACCTTGGCAAGACCCAGTACTTC.

This clonotype was seen a few times. The chain joins TRBV7-9 to TRBJ1-6; TRBD1 matches 9 bases. The CDR3 is made up of 17 amino acids. J gave up 8 bases and V 3 bases, and 11 bases lay outside the gene matches. Germline V gene data show CDR1 as SEHNR and CDR2 as FQNEAQ (reference sequence). DNA for the CDR3: TGTGCCAGCAGCTTGGGGCCGAGGGGGACAGGGCATTCACCCCTCCACTTT. Translated, it gives CASSLGPRGTGHSPLHF.

This clonotype was observed at least ten times. The J gene is TRBJ2-3, the V gene TRBV29-1; D ambiguous. In germline, CDR1 is SQVTM, CDR2 ANQGSEA. V was pared by 1 base and J by 3 bases, with 5 bases between. This CDR3 contains 12 residues. The CDR3 is CSVEGSTDTQYF. DNA of the CDR3: TGCAGCGTTGAAGGAAGTACAGATACGCAGTATTTT.

The chain is built from TRBV11-2 and TRBJ2-7, with 11 bases lining up with TRBD1. CDR1 SGHAT and CDR2 FQNNGV come from the germline V gene. The V segment lost 4 bases and the J segment 2 bases; nucleotides outside the gene matches: 1. This CDR3 is 14 amino acids long. The CDR3 sequence is CASSWTGGAYEQYF. The CDR3 region has the DNA TGTGCCAGCAGCTGGACAGGGGGCGCCTACGAGCAGTACTTC.